A selection of T cell receptor beta chains follows, all from one sample in a study of blood T cell repertoires in COVID-19. Libraries were prepared by immunoSEQ multiplex PCR; TCRdb keeps only in-frame clonotypes and omits some of them. The sample lists about 24,000 clones, about 89% occurring once. The sequenced sample consisted of peripheral blood. These receptors were collected from a man aged 65 to 85 with COVID-19, enrolled during active disease. CDR3s include the opening cysteine and the closing phenylalanine or tryptophan. A D gene is named only where the DNA matches it firmly. Clone size is not always given. Where it is, it says once, few, many or a class for expanded clones.

NA	TRBV10-3	NA	TRBJ1-3	CAITGSGNTIYF	TGTGCCATCACGGGCTCTGGAAACACCATATATTTT
NA	TRBV6-5	NA	TRBJ1-2	CASRLDTIYGYTF	TGTGCCAGCAGACTGGACACCATCTATGGCTACACCTTC
NA	TRBV7-9	NA	TRBJ2-3	CASSFEGRTDTQYF	TGTGCCAGCAGCTTTGAGGGCCGCACAGATACGCAGTATTTT
NA	TRBV5-1	TRBD2	TRBJ2-3	CASSAGLAGSTDTQYF	TGCGCCAGCAGCGCCGGACTAGCGGGGAGCACAGATACGCAGTATTTT
NA	TRBV5-1	TRBD2	TRBJ2-7	CASSLDLGTSSYEQYF	TGCGCCAGCAGCTTGGATCTCGGGACTAGCTCCTACGAGCAGTACTTC
NA	TRBV6-6	TRBD1	TRBJ1-1	CASSLRDRETEAFF	TGTGCCAGCAGTCTTCGGGACAGGGAGACTGAAGCTTTCTTT
NA	TRBV29-1	NA	TRBJ2-3	CSVEVLQPVDTQYF	TGCAGCGTTGAAGTACTTCAACCGGTGGATACGCAGTATTTT
NA	TRBV14	NA	TRBJ2-1	CASSHSGTNGNEQFF	TGTGCCAGCAGCCACTCAGGAACCAATGGAAATGAGCAGTTCTTC
NA	TRBV6-5	NA	TRBJ1-3	CASSGGSGNTIYF	TGTGCCAGCTCCGGGGGCTCTGGAAACACCATATATTTT
NA	TRBV6-5	NA	TRBJ1-4	CASSWGTRTTNEKLFF	TGTGCCAGCAGTTGGGGGACACGGACAACTAATGAAAAACTGTTTTTT
NA	TRBV2	TRBD1	TRBJ2-3	CALLRTGKTDTQYF	TGTGCCCTACTCCGGACAGGGAAGACAGATACGCAGTATTTT
NA	TRBV18	TRBD1	TRBJ1-1	CASSPGTVNTEAFF	TGTGCCAGCTCACCAGGGACAGTGAACACTGAAGCTTTCTTT
NA	TRBV19	NA	TRBJ2-1	CASSIVPGKGIQGQFF	TGTGCCAGTAGTATAGTCCCGGGAAAGGGAATACAGGGGCAGTTCTTC
few	TRBV19	NA	TRBJ1-5	CASSISRRGNQPQHF	TGTGCCAGTAGTATCTCGCGACGGGGCAATCAGCCCCAGCATTTT
NA	TRBV24-1	TRBD2	TRBJ2-3	CATSDSTSGLTDTQYF	TGTGCCACCAGTGATTCCACTAGCGGCCTCACAGATACGCAGTATTTT
NA	TRBV5-4	TRBD1	TRBJ2-7	CASSLKTGVSYEQYF	TGTGCCAGCAGCTTGAAGACAGGGGTGTCCTACGAGCAGTACTTC
NA	TRBV19	NA	TRBJ1-2	CASSPGTTGYTF	TGTGCCAGTAGTCCAGGGACAACTGGCTACACCTTC
once	TRBV7-9	TRBD1	TRBJ1-4	CASSHRDSVNEKLFF	TGTGCCAGCAGCCACCGGGACAGCGTGAATGAAAAACTGTTTTTT
NA	TRBV7-2	TRBD1	TRBJ1-6	CASSLLGQGVSPLHF	TGTGCCAGCAGCTTATTGGGGCAGGGGGTTTCACCCCTCCACTTT
NA	TRBV7-6	NA	TRBJ1-1	CASSLKESTEAFF	TGTGCCAGCAGCTTAAAGGAGAGCACTGAAGCTTTCTTT
NA	TRBV7-9	NA	TRBJ1-2	CASSQLRDIHNYGYTF	TGTGCCAGCAGCCAACTAAGGGACATACATAACTATGGCTACACCTTC
NA	TRBV10-1	TRBD1	TRBJ1-1	CASSRDSRRTEAFF	TGCGCCAGCAGTCGGGACAGCCGCCGCACTGAAGCTTTCTTT
NA	TRBV25-1	TRBD1	TRBJ1-1	CASRRQGSSMNTEAFF	TGTGCCAGCCGTAGACAGGGATCTTCTATGAACACTGAAGCTTTCTTT
NA	TRBV9	TRBD2	TRBJ2-3	CASSVTSGYRDTQYF	TGTGCCAGCAGCGTGACTAGCGGGTACCGTGATACGCAGTATTTT
once	TRBV5-4	TRBD2	TRBJ2-5	CASSSPGLAGSNQETQYF	TGTGCCAGCAGCTCACCGGGACTAGCGGGGAGTAACCAAGAGACCCAGTACTTC
NA	TRBV5-1	NA	TRBJ2-1	CASSLEFSYNEQFF	TGCGCCAGCAGCTTGGAGTTCAGCTACAATGAGCAGTTCTTC
NA	TRBV19	NA	TRBJ1-1	CASSIGMSGTEAFF	TGTGCCAGTAGTATAGGAATGAGCGGAACTGAAGCTTTCTTT
NA	TRBV6-4	NA	TRBJ1-1	CASRRDIMNTEAFF	TGTGCCAGCAGACGCGATATAATGAACACTGAAGCTTTCTTT
NA	TRBV30	NA	TRBJ1-2	CAWSVTPSDGYTF	TGTGCCTGGAGTGTAACACCCTCCGATGGCTACACCTTC
NA	TRBV29-1	NA	TRBJ1-4	CSAEEDNEKLFF	TGCAGCGCAGAGGAGGATAATGAAAAACTGTTTTTT
NA	TRBV5-1	NA	TRBJ2-6	CATGLSGANVLTF	TGCGCCACTGGGCTCTCTGGGGCCAACGTCCTGACTTTC
NA	TRBV7-2	NA	TRBJ2-1	CASSLRGGGDEQFF	TGTGCCAGCAGCTTAAGAGGGGGAGGGGATGAGCAGTTCTTC
NA	TRBV3-1/TRBV3-2	NA	TRBJ1-1	CASSQGHLMNTEAFF	TGTGCCAGCAGCCAAGGACATCTCATGAACACTGAAGCTTTCTTT
NA	TRBV3-1/TRBV3-2	NA	TRBJ2-6	CASSLSSGANVLTF	TGTGCCAGCAGCTTGTCGTCTGGGGCCAACGTCCTGACTTTC
NA	TRBV2	NA	TRBJ1-5	CASSGGNLNQPQHF	TGTGCCAGCAGCGGAGGGAATCTAAATCAGCCCCAGCATTTT
NA	TRBV5-1	TRBD2	TRBJ2-7	CASSLLGTTTISEQYF	TGCGCCAGCAGCCTTTTGGGGACTACAACCATCAGCGAGCAGTACTTC
NA	TRBV5-4	TRBD2	TRBJ2-7	CASSVAGVYEQYF	TGTGCCAGCAGCGTAGCGGGAGTGTACGAGCAGTACTTC
NA	TRBV5-1	NA	TRBJ1-2	CASSLDTANYGYTF	TGCGCCAGCAGCTTGGATACAGCTAACTATGGCTACACCTTC
NA	TRBV5-1	NA	TRBJ2-7	CASSSTPAYEQYF	TGCGCCAGCAGCTCGACACCAGCCTACGAGCAGTACTTC
few	TRBV5-8	NA	TRBJ2-1	CASSLGPYNEQFF	TGTGCCAGCAGCTTGGGGCCTTACAATGAGCAGTTCTTC
NA	TRBV4-1	TRBD1	TRBJ2-5	CASSHHPGQGQETQYF	TGCGCCAGCAGCCATCACCCGGGACAGGGGCAAGAGACCCAGTACTTC
NA	TRBV6-5	NA	TRBJ2-4	CASSTEEIDDIQYF	TGTGCCAGCAGTACTGAGGAGATAGATGACATTCAGTACTTC
NA	TRBV27	NA	TRBJ2-2	CASSLNYNTGELFF	TGTGCCAGCAGTTTAAACTACAACACCGGGGAGCTGTTTTTT
NA	TRBV4-1	NA	TRBJ2-3	CASSQGPGATDTQYF	TGCGCCAGCAGCCAAGGCCCAGGGGCAACAGATACGCAGTATTTT
NA	TRBV4-2	NA	TRBJ2-1	CASVRENEQFF	TGTGCCAGCGTGAGGGAGAATGAGCAGTTCTTC
NA	TRBV12-3/TRBV12-4	NA	TRBJ2-1	CASRTTRGNEQFF	TGTGCCAGCAGGACCACCCGAGGCAATGAGCAGTTCTTC
NA	TRBV5-1	NA	TRBJ1-5	CACCGPGLHFHSNQPQHF	TGCGCCTGCTGCGGGCCAGGCCTACACTTCCATAGCAATCAGCCCCAGCATTTT
NA	TRBV7-2	TRBD1	TRBJ1-1	CASSGQGAISTEAFF	TGTGCCAGCAGCGGACAGGGGGCGATCAGCACTGAAGCTTTCTTT
NA	TRBV5-1	TRBD2	TRBJ2-7	CASSLAVAGGLYEQYF	TGCGCCAGCAGCTTGGCCGTAGCGGGAGGACTTTACGAGCAGTACTTC
NA	TRBV20-1	TRBD2	TRBJ2-1	CSARDGRGQFF	TGCAGTGCTAGAGATGGGAGGGGACAGTTCTTC
once	TRBV6-5	NA	TRBJ2-6	CASRQANSGANVLTF	TGTGCCAGCAGACAGGCCAACTCTGGGGCCAACGTCCTGACTTTC
NA	TRBV11-2	NA	TRBJ1-5	CASSLTSGLGDTPNRGEHF	TGTGCCAGCAGCTTAACGTCGGGTCTTGGGGACACCCCAAATCGGGGAGAGCATTTT
NA	TRBV7-9	NA	TRBJ1-1	CASSRGNTEAFF	TGTGCCAGCAGCCGCGGTAACACTGAAGCTTTCTTT